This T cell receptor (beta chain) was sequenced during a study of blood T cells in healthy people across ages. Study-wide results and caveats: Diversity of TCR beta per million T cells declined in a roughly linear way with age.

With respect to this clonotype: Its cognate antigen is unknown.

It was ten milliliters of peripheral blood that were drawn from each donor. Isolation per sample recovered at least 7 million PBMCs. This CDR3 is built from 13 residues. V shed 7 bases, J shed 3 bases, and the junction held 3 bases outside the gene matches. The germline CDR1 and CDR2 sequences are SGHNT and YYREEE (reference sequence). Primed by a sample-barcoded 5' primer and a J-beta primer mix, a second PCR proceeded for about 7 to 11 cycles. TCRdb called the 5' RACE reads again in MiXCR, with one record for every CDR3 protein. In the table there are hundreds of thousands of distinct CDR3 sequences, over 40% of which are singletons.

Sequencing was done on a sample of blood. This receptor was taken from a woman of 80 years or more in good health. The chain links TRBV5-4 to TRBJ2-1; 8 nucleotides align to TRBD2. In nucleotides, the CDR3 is TGTGCCAGCGGCGGGGGGATCTACAATGAGCAGTTCTTC. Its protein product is CASGGGIYNEQFF.